The subject of this entry is one TCR beta chain. No antigen is known for it. This CDR3 region has 15 residues. The V gene end was trimmed by 3 bases and the J gene end by 7 bases; junction bases not matched to a gene: 9. The record originates from a study of T cell repertoires in cytomegalovirus infection. Study as a whole: Use of recently identified HLA-C-restricted and well-studied HLA-B-restricted CMV epitopes was part of the study. Points from the study as a whole: Identification of carriers of CMV plus the relevant HLA was performed using cumulative public TCR beta family frequency. There were HLA-C-restricted CMV-specific TCR beta clonotypes dominating the ex vivo response.

MiXCR was run by TCRdb on the reads, yielding one entry per CDR3 protein. The data show some 110,000 distinct CDR3 sequences, 25% to 35% seen once. This clonotype was sampled from a human donor in good health (CMV status not recorded). Some clones in this sample may be carry-over from other donors' samples. This rearrangement joins TRBV12-3 or TRBV12-4 to TRBJ1-1; 9 nucleotides line up with TRBD1. The sequencing used CD8+ T cells from cultured PBMCs, collected from culture after CMV antigen stimulation. The CDR3 DNA reads as TGTGCCAGCAGTTTTGCCTGGGACAGGGATTATGAAGCTTTCTTT. Protein product: CASSFAWDRDYEAFF.